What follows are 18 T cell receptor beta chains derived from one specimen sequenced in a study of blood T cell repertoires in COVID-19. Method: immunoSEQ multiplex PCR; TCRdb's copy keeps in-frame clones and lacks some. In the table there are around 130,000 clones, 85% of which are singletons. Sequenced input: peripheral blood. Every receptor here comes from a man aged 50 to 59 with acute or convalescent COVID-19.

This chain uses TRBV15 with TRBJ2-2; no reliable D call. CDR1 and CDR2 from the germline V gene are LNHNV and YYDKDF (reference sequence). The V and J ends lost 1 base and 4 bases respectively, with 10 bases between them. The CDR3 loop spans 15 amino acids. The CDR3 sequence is CATSRALHLTGELFF. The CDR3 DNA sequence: TGTGCCACCAGCAGAGCTTTACATCTCACCGGGGAGCTGTTTTTT. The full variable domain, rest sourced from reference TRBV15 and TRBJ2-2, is DAMVIQNPRYQVTQFGKPVTLSCSQTLNHNVMYWYQQKSSQAPKLLFHYYDKDFNNEADTPDNFQSRRPNTSFCFLDIRSPGLGDTAMYLCATSRALHLTGELFFGEGSRLTVL.

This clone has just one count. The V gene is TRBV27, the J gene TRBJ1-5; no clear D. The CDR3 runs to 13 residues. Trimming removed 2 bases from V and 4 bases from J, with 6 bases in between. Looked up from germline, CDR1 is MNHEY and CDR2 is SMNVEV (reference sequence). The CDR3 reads CASSLLFNQPQHF. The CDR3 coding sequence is TGTGCCAGCAGTTTACTGTTTAATCAGCCCCAGCATTTT.

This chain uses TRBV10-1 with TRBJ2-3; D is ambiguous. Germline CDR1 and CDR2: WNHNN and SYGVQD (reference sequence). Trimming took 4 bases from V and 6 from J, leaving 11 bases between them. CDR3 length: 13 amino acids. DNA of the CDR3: TGCGCCAGCAGTGGGCAGGCGAAGGATACGCAGTATTTT. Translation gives CASSGQAKDTQYF.

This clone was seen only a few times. The CDR3 DNA reads as TGTGCCAGCAGTTCTACAGGGTTTAATTCACCCCTCCACTTT. Its protein product is CASSSTGFNSPLHF. The chain couples TRBV6-5 to TRBJ1-6; D perhaps matches TRBD1 (6 bases). The CDR3 is 14 amino acids. The germline V gene encodes CDR1 MNHEY and CDR2 SVGAGI. V gave up 4 bases and J gave up 6 bases, with 10 bases separating them.

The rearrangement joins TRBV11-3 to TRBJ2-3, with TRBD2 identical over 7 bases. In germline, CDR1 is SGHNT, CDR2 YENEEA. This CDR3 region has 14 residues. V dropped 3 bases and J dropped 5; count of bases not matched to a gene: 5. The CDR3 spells CASSFGREIDTQYF. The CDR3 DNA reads TGTGCCAGCAGCTTCGGGCGGGAGATAGATACGCAGTATTTT.

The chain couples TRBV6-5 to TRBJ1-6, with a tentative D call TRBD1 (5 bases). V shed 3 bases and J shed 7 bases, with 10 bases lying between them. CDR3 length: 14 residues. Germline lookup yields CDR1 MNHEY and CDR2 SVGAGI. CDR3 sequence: CASSYTGSNSPLHF. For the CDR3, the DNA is TGTGCCAGCAGTTATACAGGATCCAATTCACCCCTCCACTTT.

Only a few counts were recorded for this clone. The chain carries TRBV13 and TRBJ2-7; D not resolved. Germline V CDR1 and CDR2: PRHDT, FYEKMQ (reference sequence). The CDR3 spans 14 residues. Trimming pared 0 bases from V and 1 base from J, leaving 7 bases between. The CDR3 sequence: CASSLGDLSYEQYF. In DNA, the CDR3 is TGTGCCAGCAGCTTAGGAGACTTATCCTACGAGCAGTACTTC.

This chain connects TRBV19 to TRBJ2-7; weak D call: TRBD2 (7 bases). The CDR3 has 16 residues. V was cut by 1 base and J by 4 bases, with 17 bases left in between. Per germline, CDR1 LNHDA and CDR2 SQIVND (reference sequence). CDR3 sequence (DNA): TGTGCCAGTAGTATAGGGGCTGGAGGGGGGGGATACGAGCAGTACTTC. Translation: CASSIGAGGGGYEQYF.

CDR3: CASSGSRMEGYTF. For the CDR3, the DNA is TGTGCCAGCAGTGGCTCGCGAATGGAGGGCTACACCTTC. The rearrangement links TRBV2 to TRBJ1-2; D gene ambiguous. The V end was cut by 4 bases, the J end by 8 bases, with 14 bases between. This CDR3 has 13 amino acids. Germline V CDR1 and CDR2: SNHLY, FYNNEI.

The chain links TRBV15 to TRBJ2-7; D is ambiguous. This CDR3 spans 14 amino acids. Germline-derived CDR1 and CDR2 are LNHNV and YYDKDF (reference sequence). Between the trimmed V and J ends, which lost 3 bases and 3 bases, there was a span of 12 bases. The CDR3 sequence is CATSRALGLYEQYF. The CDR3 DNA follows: TGTGCCACCAGCAGGGCCCTTGGGCTCTACGAGCAGTACTTC.

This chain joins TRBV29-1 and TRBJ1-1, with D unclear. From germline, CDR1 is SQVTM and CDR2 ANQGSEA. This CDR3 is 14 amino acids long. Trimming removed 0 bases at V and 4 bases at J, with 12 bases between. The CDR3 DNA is TGCAGCGTTGAAGAGCAGAGGGTAGGCACTGAAGCTTTCTTT. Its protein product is CSVEEQRVGTEAFF.

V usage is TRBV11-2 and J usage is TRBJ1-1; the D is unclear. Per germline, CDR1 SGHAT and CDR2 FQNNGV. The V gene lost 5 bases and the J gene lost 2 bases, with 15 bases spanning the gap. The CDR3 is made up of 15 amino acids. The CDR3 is CASSRGGRINTEAFF. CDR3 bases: TGTGCCAGCAGCCGGGGAGGGCGAATAAACACTGAAGCTTTCTTT.

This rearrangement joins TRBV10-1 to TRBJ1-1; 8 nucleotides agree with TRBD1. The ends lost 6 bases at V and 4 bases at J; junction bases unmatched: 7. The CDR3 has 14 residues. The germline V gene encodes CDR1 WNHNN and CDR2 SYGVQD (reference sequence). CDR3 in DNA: TGCGCCAGCAGAGCGGACAGGGTCGCCACTGAAGCTTTCTTT. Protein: CASRADRVATEAFF.

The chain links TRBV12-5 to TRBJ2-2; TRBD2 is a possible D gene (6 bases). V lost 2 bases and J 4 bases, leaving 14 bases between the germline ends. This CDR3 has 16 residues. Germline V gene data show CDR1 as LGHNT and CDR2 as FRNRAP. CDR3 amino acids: CASGLPLGGPTGELFF. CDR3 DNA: TGTGCTAGTGGTTTGCCCCTCGGAGGGCCCACCGGGGAGCTGTTTTTT. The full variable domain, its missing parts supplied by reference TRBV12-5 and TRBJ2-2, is DARVTQTPRHKVTEMGQEVTMRCQPILGHNTVFWYRQTMMQGLELLAYFRNRAPLDDSGMPKDRFSAEMPDATLATLKIQPSEPRDSAVYFCASGLPLGGPTGELFFGEGSRLTVL.

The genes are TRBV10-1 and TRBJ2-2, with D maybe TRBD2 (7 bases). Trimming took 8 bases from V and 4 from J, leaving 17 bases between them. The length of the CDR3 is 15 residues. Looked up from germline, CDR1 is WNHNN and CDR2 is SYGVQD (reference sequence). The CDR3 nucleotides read TGCGCCAGCTCGAAGGGGGGGCGTTCCACCGGGGAGCTGTTTTTT. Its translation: CASSKGGRSTGELFF.

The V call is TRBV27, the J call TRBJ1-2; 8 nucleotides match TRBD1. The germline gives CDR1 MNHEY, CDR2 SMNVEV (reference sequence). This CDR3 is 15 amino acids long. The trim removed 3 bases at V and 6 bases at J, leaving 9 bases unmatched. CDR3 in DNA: TGTGCCAGCAGTTTCCTGGACAGGGTGCCTGATGGCTACACCTTC. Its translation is CASSFLDRVPDGYTF.

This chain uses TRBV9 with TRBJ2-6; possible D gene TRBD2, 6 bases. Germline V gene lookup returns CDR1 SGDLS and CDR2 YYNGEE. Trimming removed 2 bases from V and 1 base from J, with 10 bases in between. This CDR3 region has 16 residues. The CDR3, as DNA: TGTGCCAGCAGCGTCCTGGGGGGATCTGGGGCCAACGTCCTGACTTTC. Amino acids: CASSVLGGSGANVLTF.

The CDR3: CASSKGQGLTGELFF. The CDR3 nucleotides read TGTGCCAGTAGTAAGGGTCAGGGCCTCACCGGGGAGCTGTTTTTT. The chain uses TRBV19 and TRBJ2-2; TRBD1 is a possible D gene (5 bases). CDR1 is LNHDA, CDR2 SQIVND, per germline (reference sequence). The CDR3 contains 15 residues. With 4 bases removed from V and 4 bases from J, the gap between germline ends came to 13 bases.